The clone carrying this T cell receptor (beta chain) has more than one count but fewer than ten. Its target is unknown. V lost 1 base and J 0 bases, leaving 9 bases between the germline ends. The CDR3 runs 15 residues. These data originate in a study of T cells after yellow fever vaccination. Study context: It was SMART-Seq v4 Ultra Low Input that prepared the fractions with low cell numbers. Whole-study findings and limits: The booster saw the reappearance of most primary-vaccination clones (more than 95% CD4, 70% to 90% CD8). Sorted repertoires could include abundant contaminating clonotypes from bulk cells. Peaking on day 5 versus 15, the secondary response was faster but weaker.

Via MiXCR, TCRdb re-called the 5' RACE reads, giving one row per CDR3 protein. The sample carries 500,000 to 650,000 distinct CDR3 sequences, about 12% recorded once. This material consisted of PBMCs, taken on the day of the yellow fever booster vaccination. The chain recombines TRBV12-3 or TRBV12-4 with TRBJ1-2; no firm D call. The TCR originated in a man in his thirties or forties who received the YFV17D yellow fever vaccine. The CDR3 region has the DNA TGTGCCAGCAGTTTAGTCCAGGCTTCTAACTATGGCTACACCTTC. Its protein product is CASSLVQASNYGYTF.